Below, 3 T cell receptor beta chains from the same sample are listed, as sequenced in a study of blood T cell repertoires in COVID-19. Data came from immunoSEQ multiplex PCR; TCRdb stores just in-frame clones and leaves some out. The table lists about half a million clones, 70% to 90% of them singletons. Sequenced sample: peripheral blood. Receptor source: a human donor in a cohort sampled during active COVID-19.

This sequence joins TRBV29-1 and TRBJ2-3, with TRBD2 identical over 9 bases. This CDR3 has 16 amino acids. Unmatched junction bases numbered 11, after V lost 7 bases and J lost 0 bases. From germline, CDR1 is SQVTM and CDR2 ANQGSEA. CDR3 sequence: CSGFLLAGTSTDTQYF. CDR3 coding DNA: TGCAGCGGTTTCCTTCTAGCGGGGACTAGCACAGATACGCAGTATTTT.

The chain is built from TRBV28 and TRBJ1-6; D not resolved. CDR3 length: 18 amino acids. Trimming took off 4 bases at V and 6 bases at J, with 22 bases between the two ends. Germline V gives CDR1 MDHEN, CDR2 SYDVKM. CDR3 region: CASSYPFPTGSINSPLHF. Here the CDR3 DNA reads TGTGCCAGCAGTTACCCCTTTCCTACCGGGAGCATTAATTCACCCCTCCACTTT.

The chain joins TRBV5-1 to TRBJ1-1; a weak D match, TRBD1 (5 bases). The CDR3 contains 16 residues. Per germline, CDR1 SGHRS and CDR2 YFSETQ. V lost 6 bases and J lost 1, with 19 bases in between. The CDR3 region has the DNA TGCGCCAGCACTCCCGGGGAGCGGGGGAGGAACACTGAAGCTTTCTTT. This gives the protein CASTPGERGRNTEAFF.